This T cell receptor (beta chain) was documented in a study of CD8+CD57+ T cells in acquired aplastic anemia. The wider study: Mean DNA quantity obtained from sorted CD4+ and CD8+ cells was about 3.5 ug. Researchers reported that healthy donors averaged roughly 10 million reads for CD4+ cells.

Trimming shortened V by 6 bases and J by 5 bases, and 19 bases separated the two germline ends. Germline V gives CDR1 DFQATT, CDR2 SNEGSKA (reference sequence). The CDR3 runs to 15 residues. Regarding this clonotype: The antigen is undetermined.

TCR beta VDJ combinations and CDR3 sequences were profiled from genomic DNA. TCRdb fed the reads into MiXCR, producing one record per CDR3 protein. The profile shows hundreds of thousands of distinct CDR3 sequences, just under 70% of them singletons. Study-level findings and limits: Comparison of patients with controls identified 25 to 30 shared CD8+ CDR3 sequences. Patients were compared with controls for CD8+ Simpson's diversity, and no significant difference emerged.

This chain links TRBV20-1 with TRBJ1-4; possibly TRBD1 for D (6 bases). The material sequenced was sorted CD4+, CD8+, or CD8+CD57+ T cells (not recorded which) from PBMCs. The TCR sequence derives from a human donor in good health, serving as a control. The CDR3 DNA sequence: TGCAGTGCGGACCCCTGGACAGCCTACAATGAAAAACTGTTTTTT. It yields the protein CSADPWTAYNEKLFF.